This T cell receptor beta chain was sequenced for a study of cytomegalovirus exposure and HLA in healthy donors. V lost 7 bases, J lost 4 bases, and 16 bases lay in between. The CDR3 consists of 13 residues. CDR1 is SQVTM and CDR2 is ANQGSEA in the germline V gene. Despite likely unrecorded immune exposures, the donors were nominally healthy at the time of sampling. PCR employed 60 Vbeta and 13 Jbeta primers. Authors' processing steps: An analysis that came later counted approximately 76 million unique TCR beta chains, approximately 10 million shared. Assay: immunoSEQ multiplex PCR; the TCRdb copy retains only in-frame clones and omits some. V and J calls and clone size are as listed in that table; D and trimming were resolved from the DNA. This table has around 170,000 clones, over 70% appearing once.

Specimen: PBMCs. The chain carries TRBV29-1 and TRBJ1-2, with a tentative D call TRBD1 (6 bases). This receptor was identified in a man between 50 and 59 years old in good health and CMV-seronegative. The CDR3 sequence is CSGSPGERYGYTF. The CDR3 nucleotides are TGCAGCGGCTCGCCAGGGGAACGCTATGGCTACACCTTC.